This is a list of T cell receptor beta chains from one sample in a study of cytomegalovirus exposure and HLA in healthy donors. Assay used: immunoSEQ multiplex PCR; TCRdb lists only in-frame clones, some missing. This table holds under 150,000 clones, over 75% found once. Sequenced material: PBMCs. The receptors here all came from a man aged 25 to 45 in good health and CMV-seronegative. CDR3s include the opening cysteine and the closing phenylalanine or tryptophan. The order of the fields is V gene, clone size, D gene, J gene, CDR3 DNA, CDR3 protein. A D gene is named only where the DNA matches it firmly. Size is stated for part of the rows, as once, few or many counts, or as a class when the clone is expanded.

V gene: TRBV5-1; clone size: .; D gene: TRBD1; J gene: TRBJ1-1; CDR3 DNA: TGCGCCAGCAGCCCGGACAGGGAAGCTTTCTTT; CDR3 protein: CASSPDREAFF
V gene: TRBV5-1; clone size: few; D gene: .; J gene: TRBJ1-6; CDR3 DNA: TGCGCCAGCAGCTGGGGTGGGAGCTCCTATAATTCACCCCTCCACTTT; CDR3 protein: CASSWGGSSYNSPLHF
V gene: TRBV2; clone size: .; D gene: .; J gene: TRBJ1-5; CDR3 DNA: TGTGCCAGCAGTGGTCAGGGGAACAATCAGCCCCAGCATTTT; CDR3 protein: CASSGQGNNQPQHF
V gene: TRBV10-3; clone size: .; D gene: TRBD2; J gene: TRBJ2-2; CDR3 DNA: TGTGCCATCAGTGATGGACTAGCGCCAAACACCGGGGAGCTGTTTTTT; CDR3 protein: CAISDGLAPNTGELFF
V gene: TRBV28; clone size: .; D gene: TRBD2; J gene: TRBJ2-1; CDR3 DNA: TGTGCCAGCAGTAATGGACTAGCGGGAGCATATGGGCCTTACAATGAGCAGTTCTTC; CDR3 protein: CASSNGLAGAYGPYNEQFF
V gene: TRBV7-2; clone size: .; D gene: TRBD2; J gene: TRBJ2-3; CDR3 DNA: TGTGCCAGCAGCTTAATGGCGGGAGCTGCAGATACGCAGTATTTT; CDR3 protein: CASSLMAGAADTQYF
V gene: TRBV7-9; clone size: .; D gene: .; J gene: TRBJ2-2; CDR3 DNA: TGTGCCAGCAGCCCAGTGATCACCGGGGAGCTGTTTTTT; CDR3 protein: CASSPVITGELFF
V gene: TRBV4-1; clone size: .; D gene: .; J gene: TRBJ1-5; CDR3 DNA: TGCGCCAGCAGCCAAGACCCAGGGGGCAATCAGCCCCAGCATTTT; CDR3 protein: CASSQDPGGNQPQHF
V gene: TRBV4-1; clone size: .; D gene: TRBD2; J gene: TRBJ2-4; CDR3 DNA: TGCGCCAGCAGCCAAATCCGACCGCAGCTAGCGGGGGGCCAGGGTGCCAAAAACATTCAGTACTTC; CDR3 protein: CASSQIRPQLAGGQGAKNIQYF
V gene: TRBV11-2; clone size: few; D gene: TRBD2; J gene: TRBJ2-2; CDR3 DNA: TGTGCCAGCAGCCCTAGGACTAGCGGGGGACCCGGGGAGCTGTTTTTT; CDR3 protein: CASSPRTSGGPGELFF
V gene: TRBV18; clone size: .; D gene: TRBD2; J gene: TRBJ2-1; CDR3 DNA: TGTGCCAGCTCACTACCACGGGAGGGTGGAGATGAGCAGTTCTTC; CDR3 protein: CASSLPREGGDEQFF
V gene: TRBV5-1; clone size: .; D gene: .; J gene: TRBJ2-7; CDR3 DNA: TGCGCCAGCAGCTCCTCAGGTTCCTCCTACGAGCAGTACTTC; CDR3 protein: CASSSSGSSYEQYF
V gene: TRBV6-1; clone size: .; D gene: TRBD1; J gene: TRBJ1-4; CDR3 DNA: TGTGCCAGCAGAACTGCGGGACAGGAATATGAAAAACTGTTTTTT; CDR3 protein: CASRTAGQEYEKLFF
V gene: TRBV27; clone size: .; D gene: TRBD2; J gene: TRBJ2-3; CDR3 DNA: TGTGCCACCCGGCTAGCGGGGGGGCAGGATACGCAGTATTTT; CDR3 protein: CATRLAGGQDTQYF
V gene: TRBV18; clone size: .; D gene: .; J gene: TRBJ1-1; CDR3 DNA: TGTGCCAGCTCACAGGGGGTGAACACTGAAGCTTTCTTT; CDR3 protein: CASSQGVNTEAFF
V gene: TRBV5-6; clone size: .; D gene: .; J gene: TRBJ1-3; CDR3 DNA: TGTGCCAGCAGCTACAGGGTCTCGGGAAACACCATATATTTT; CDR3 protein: CASSYRVSGNTIYF
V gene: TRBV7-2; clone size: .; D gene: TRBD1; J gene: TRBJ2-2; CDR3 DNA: TGTGCCAGCACCAGACAGGGTCGGGCCGGGGAGCTGTTTTTT; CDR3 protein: CASTRQGRAGELFF
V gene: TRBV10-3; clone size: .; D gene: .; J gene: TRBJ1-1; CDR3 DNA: TGTGCCATCGGGTCAATGCCCGGGGATAGCCCTGAAGCTTTCTTT; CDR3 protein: CAIGSMPGDSPEAFF
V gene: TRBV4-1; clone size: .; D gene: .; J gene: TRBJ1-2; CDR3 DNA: TGCGCCAGCAGCCAAGAGAGATCCTTAGTGAGGGGGAACGTGGGCTACACCTTC; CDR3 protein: CASSQERSLVRGNVGYTF
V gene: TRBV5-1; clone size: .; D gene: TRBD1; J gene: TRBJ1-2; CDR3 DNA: TGCGCCAGCAGCCCCCGACAGGGGGCTTATGGCTACACCTTC; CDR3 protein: CASSPRQGAYGYTF
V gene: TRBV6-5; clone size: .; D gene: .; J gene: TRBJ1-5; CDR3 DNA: TGTGCCAGCAGTCTGGGAGTCGGCAATCAGCCCCAGCATTTT; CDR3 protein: CASSLGVGNQPQHF
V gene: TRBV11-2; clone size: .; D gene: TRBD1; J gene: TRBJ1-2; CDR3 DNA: TGTGCCAGCAGCTTAGACGGGACAGGGATTAACTATGGCTACACCTTC; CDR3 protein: CASSLDGTGINYGYTF
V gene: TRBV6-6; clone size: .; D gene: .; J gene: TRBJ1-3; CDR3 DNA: TGTGCCAGCAGCCGACGGGGTCCCGGAAACACCATATATTTT; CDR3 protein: CASSRRGPGNTIYF
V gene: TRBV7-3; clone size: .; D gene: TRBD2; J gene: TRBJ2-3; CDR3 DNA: TGTGCCAGCAGCCTCGGACTAGCTCCAGATACGCAGTATTTT; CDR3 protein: CASSLGLAPDTQYF
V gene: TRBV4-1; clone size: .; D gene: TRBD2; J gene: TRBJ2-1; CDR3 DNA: TGCGCCAGCAGGGGACTAGCGAAAAATGAGCAGTTCTTC; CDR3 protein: CASRGLAKNEQFF
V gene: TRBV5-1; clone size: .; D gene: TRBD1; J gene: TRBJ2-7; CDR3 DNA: TGCGCCAGCAGCGCGGGACAGGGTTACGACGAGCAGTACTTC; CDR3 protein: CASSAGQGYDEQYF
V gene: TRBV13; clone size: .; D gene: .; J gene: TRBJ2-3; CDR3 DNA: TGTGCCAGCAGTTTCCTGGAGACCTACACAGATACGCAGTATTTT; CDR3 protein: CASSFLETYTDTQYF
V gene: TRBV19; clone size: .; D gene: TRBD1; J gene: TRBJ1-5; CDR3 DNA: TGTGCCAGTACCCCGACAGGGGCAAGCAATCAGCCCCAGCATTTT; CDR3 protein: CASTPTGASNQPQHF
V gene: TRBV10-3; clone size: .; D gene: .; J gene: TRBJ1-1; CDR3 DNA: TGTGCCATCAGTGGGCGGGGGCAGGGGTCCACTGAAGCTTTCTTT; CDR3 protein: CAISGRGQGSTEAFF
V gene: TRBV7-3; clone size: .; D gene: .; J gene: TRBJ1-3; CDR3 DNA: TGTGCCAGCAGTGCAGGACACAGCTCTGGAAACACCATATATTTT; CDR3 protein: CASSAGHSSGNTIYF
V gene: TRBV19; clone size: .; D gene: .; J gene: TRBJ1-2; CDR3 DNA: TGTGCCAGTAAGGCTGGCAGGGGTTATGGCTACACCTTC; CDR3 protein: CASKAGRGYGYTF
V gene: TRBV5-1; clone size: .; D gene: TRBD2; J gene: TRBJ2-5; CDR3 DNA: TGCGCCAGCAGCACGGGACTAGCGGCACGCCAAGAGACCCAGTACTTC; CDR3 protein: CASSTGLAARQETQYF
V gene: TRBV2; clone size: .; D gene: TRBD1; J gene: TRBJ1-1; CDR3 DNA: TGTGCCAGCAGTATTCGGGACAGAACGAACACTGAAGCTTTCTTT; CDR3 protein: CASSIRDRTNTEAFF
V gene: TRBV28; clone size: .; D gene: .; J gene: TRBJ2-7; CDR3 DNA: TGTGCCAGCAGTTTGCAGGACTGGCACTACGAGCAGTACTTC; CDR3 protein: CASSLQDWHYEQYF
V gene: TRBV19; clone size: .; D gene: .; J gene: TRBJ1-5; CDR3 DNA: TGTGCCAGTAGGGTATCCTATAGCACCCAGCCCCAGCATTTT; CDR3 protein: CASRVSYSTQPQHF
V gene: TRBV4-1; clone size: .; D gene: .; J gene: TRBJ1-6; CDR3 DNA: TGCGCCAGCAGCCAAGAGAACACCTATTCACCCCTCCACTTT; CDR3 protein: CASSQENTYSPLHF
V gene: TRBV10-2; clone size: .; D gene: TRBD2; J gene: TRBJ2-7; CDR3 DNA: TGCGCCAGCTGGGACTACGGGGACTCGTCCTACGAGCAGTACTTC; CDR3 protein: CASWDYGDSSYEQYF
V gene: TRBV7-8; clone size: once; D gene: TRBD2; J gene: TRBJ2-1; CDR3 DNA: TGTGCCAGCAGCTTTAGGGGGACTAGCGGGAGGAATGAGCAGTTCTTC; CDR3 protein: CASSFRGTSGRNEQFF